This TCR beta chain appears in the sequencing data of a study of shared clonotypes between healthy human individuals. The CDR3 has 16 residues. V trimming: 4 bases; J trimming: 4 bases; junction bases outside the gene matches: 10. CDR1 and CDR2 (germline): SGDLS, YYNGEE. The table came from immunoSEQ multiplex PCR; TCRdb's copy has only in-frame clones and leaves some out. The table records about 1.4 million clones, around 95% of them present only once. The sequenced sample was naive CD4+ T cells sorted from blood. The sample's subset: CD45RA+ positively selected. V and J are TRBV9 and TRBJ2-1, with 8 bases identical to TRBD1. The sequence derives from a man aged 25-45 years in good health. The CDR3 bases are TGTGCCAGCAGCCCGGGCCCAGGACAGGGTTACAATGAGCAGTTCTTC. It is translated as CASSPGPGQGYNEQFF.